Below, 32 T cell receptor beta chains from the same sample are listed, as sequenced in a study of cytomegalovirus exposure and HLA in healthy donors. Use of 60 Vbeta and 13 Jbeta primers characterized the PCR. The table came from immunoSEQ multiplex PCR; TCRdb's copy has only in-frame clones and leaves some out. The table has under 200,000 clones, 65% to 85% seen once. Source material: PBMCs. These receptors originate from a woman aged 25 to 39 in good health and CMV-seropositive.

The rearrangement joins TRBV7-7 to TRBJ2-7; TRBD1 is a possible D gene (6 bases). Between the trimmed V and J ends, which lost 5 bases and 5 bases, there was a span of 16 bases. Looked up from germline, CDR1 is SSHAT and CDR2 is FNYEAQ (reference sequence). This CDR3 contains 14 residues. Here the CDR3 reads CASSPQVQGNEQYF. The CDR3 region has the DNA TGTGCCAGCAGCCCGCAGGTGCAGGGGAACGAGCAGTACTTC.

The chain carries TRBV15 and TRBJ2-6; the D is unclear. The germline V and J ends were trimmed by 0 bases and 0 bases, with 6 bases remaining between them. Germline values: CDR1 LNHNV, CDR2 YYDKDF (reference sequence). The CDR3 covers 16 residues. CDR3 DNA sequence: TGTGCCACCAGCAGAGACAGGCGCTCTGGGGCCAACGTCCTGACTTTC. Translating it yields CATSRDRRSGANVLTF.

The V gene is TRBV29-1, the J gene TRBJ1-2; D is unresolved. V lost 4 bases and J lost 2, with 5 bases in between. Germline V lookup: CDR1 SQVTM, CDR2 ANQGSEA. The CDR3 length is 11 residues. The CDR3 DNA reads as TGCAGCGTTGGCGTCAACTATGGCTACACCTTC. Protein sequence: CSVGVNYGYTF.

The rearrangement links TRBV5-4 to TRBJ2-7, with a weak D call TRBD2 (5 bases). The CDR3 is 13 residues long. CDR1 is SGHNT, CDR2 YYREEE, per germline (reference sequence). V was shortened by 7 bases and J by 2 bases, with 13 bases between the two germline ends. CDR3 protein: CASALGPTYEQYF. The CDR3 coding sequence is TGTGCCAGCGCACTAGGACCAACCTACGAGCAGTACTTC.

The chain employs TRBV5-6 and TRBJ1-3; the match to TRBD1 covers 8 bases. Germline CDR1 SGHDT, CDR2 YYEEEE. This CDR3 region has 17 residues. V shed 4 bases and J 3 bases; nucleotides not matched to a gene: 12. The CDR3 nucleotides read TGTGCCAGCAGCCTACAATTCAAAGACAGGGGTGGAAACACCATATATTTT. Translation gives CASSLQFKDRGGNTIYF. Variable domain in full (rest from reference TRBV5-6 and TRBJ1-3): DAGVTQSPTHLIKTRGQQVTLRCSPKSGHDTVSWYQQALGQGPQFIFQYYEEEERQRGNFPDRFSGHQFPNYSSELNVNALLLGDSALYLCASSLQFKDRGGNTIYFGEGSWLTVV.

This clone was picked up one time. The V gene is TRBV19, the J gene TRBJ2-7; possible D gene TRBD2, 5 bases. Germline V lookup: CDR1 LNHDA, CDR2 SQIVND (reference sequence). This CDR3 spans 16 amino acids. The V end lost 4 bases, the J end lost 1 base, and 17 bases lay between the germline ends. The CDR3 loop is CASSTNHRDGSYEQYF. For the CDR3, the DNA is TGTGCCAGTAGTACCAACCACCGGGATGGATCCTACGAGCAGTACTTC.

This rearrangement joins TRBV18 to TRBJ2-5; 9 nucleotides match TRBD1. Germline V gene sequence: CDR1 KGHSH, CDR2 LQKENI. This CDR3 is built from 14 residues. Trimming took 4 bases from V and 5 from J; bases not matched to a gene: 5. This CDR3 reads CASSLGQGHETQYF. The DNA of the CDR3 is TGTGCCAGCTCACTAGGACAGGGGCACGAGACCCAGTACTTC.

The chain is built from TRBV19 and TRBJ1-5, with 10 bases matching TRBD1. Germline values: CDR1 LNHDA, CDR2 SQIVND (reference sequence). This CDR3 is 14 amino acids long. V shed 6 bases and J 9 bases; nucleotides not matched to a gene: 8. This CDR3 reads CASSNDRGRMPQHF. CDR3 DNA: TGTGCCAGTAGCAACGACAGGGGGCGGATGCCCCAGCATTTT.

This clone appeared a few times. In DNA, the CDR3 is TGCGCCAGCAGCCCACCGGGACAGGGTACGTACGAGCAGTACTTC. This gives the protein CASSPPGQGTYEQYF. The genes are TRBV23-1 and TRBJ2-7, with 9 bases fitting TRBD1. TRBV23-1 is sorted into the ORF group, with uncertain function. The CDR3 consists of 15 residues. V gave up 6 bases and J gave up 4 bases; unmatched junction bases: 10.

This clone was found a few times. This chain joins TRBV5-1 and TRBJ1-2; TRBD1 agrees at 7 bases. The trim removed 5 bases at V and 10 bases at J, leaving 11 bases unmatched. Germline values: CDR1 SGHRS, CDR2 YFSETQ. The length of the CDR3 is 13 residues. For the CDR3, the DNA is TGCGCCAGCAGTTCGGGACAGAAAACGGTCTACACCTTC. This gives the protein CASSSGQKTVYTF.

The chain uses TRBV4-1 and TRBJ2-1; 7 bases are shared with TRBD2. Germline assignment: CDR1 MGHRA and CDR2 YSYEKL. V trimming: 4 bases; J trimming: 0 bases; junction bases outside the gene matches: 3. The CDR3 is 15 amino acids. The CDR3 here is CASSPRGFSYNEQFF. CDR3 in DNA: TGCGCCAGCAGCCCGCGGGGGTTCTCCTACAATGAGCAGTTCTTC.

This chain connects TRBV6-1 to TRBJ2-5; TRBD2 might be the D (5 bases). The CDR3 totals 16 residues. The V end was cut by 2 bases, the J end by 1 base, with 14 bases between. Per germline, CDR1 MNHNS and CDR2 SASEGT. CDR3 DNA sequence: TGTGCCAGCAGTGAACGCCAGGACTTAATCCAAGAGACCCAGTACTTC. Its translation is CASSERQDLIQETQYF.

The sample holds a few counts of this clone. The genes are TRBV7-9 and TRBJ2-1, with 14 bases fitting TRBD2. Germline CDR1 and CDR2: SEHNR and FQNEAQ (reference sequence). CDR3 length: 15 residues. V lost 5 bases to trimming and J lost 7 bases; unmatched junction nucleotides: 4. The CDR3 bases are TGTGCCAGCAGCGCTCGACTAGCGGGGGGGAATGAGCAGTTCTTC. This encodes CASSARLAGGNEQFF.

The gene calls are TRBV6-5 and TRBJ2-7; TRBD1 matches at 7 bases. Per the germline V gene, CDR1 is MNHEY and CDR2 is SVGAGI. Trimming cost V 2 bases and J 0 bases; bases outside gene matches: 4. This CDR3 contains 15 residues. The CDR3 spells CASSYGTVDSYEQYF. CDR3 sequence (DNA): TGTGCCAGCAGTTACGGGACAGTGGACTCCTACGAGCAGTACTTC.

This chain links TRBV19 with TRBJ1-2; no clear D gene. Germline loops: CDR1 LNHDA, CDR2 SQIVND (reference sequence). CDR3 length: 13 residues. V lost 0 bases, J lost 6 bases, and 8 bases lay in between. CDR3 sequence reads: CASSIDRVDGYTF. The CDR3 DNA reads TGTGCCAGTAGTATAGATCGAGTGGATGGCTACACCTTC.

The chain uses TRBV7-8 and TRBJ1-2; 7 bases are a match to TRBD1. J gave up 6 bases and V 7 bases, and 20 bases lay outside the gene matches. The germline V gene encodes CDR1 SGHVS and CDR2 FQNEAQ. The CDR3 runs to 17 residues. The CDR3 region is CASTTYEGATRRDGYTF. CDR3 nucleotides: TGTGCCAGCACCACCTACGAGGGGGCGACACGACGAGATGGCTACACCTTC.

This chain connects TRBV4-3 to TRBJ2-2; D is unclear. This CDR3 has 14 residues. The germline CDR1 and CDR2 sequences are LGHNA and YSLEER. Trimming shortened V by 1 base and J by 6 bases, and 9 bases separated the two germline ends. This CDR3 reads CASSQGYRAGELFF. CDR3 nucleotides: TGCGCCAGCAGCCAAGGCTACCGGGCCGGGGAGCTGTTTTTT.

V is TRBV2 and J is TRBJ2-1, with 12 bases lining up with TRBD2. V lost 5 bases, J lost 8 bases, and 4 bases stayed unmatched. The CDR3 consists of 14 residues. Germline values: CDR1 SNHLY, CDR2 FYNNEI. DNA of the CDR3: TGTGCCAGCAGTAGGCTAGCGGGGGGGCATGAGCAGTTCTTC. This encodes CASSRLAGGHEQFF.

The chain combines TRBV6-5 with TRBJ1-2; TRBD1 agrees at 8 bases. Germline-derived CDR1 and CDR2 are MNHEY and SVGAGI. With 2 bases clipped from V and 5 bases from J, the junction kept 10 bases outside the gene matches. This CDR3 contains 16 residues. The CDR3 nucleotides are TGTGCCAGCAGTTACACACCCGGGACAGGCGTTTATGGCTACACCTTC. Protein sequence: CASSYTPGTGVYGYTF.

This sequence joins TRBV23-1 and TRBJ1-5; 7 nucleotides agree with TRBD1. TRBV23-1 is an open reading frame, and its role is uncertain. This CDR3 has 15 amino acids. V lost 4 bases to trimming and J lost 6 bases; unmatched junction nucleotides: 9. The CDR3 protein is CASSLPTGRSQPQHF. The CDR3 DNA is TGCGCCAGCAGTCTCCCGACAGGGAGATCTCAGCCCCAGCATTTT.

CDR3 protein: CASSGGQVEQTQYF. CDR3 in DNA: TGCGCCAGCAGCGGGGGACAGGTGGAACAGACCCAGTACTTC. The chain employs TRBV5-1 and TRBJ2-5, with 8 bases fitting TRBD1. Trimming removed 4 bases from V and 6 bases from J; junction bases left unmatched: 8. This CDR3 contains 14 residues. Germline V gene lookup returns CDR1 SGHRS and CDR2 YFSETQ.

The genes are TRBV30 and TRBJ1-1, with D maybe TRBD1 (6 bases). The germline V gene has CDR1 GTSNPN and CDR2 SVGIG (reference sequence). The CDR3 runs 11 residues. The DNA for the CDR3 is TGTGCGGGGGGGGGCAACACTGAAGCTTTCTTT. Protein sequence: CAGGGNTEAFF.

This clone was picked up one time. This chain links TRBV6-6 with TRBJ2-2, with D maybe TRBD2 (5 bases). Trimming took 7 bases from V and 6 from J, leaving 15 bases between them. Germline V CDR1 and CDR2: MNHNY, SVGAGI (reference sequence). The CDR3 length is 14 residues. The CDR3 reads CASKPGTNAGELFF. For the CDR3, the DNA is TGTGCCAGCAAGCCGGGAACAAACGCCGGGGAGCTGTTTTTT.

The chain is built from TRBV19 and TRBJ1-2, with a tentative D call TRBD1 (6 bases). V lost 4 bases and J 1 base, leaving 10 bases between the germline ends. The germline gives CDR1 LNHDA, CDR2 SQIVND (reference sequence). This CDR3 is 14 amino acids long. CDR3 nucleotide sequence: TGTGCCAGTAGTAACTACAGGGTTAACTATGGCTACACCTTC. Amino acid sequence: CASSNYRVNYGYTF.

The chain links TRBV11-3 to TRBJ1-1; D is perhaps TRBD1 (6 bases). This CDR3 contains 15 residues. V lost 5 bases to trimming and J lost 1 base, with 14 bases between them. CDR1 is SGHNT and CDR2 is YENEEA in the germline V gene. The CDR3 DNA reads TGTGCCAGCAGCCTAACCGACAGGCCGAACACTGAAGCTTTCTTT. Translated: CASSLTDRPNTEAFF.

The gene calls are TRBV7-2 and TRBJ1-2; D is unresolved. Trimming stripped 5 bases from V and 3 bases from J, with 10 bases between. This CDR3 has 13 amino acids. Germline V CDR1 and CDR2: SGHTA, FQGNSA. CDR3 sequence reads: CASSPTRDYGYTF. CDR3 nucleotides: TGTGCCAGCAGCCCCACGCGGGACTATGGCTACACCTTC. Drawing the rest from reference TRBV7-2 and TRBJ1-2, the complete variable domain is GAGVSQSPSNKVTEKGKDVELRCDPISGHTALYWYRQSLGQGLEFLIYFQGNSAPDKSGLPSDRFSAERTGGSVSTLTIQRTQQEDSAVYLCASSPTRDYGYTFGSGTRLTVV.

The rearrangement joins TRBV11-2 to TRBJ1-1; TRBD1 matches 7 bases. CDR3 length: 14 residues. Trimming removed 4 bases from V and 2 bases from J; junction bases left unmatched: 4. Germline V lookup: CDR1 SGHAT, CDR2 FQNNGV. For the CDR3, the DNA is TGTGCCAGCAGCTCCCGGGACAGAAACACTGAAGCTTTCTTT. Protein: CASSSRDRNTEAFF. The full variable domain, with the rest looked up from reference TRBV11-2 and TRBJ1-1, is EAGVAQSPRYKIIEKRQSVAFWCNPISGHATLYWYQQILGQGPKLLIQFQNNGVVDDSQLPKDRFSAERLKGVDSTLKIQPAKLEDSAVYLCASSSRDRNTEAFFGQGTRLTVV.

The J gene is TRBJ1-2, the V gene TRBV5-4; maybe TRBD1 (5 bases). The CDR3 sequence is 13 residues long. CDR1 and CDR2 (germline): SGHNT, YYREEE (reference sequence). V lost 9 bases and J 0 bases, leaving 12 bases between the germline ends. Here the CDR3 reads CATTGTSNYGYTF. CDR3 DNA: TGTGCCACTACAGGCACATCTAACTATGGCTACACCTTC.

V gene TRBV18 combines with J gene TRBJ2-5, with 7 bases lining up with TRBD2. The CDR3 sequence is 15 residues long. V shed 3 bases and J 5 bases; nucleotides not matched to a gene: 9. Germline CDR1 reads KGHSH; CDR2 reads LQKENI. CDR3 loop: CASSPIGGGKETQYF. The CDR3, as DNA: TGTGCCAGCTCACCTATTGGCGGGGGTAAGGAGACCCAGTACTTC.

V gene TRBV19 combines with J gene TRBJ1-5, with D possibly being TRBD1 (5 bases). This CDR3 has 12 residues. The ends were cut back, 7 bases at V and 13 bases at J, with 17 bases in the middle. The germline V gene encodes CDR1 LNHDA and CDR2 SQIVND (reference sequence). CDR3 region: CASTLHGGGQHF. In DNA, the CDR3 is TGTGCCAGTACTCTCCACGGGGGGGGGCAGCATTTT.

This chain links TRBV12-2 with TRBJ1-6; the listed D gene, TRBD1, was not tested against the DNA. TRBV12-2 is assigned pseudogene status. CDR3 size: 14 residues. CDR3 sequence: CASRLGRGGIILHF. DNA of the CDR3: TGTGCAAGTCGCTTAGGCAGGGGCGGTATAATCCTCCACTTT.

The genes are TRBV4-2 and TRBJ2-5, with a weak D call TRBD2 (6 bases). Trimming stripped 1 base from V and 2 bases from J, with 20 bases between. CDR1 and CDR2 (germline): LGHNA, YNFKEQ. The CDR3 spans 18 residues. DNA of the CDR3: TGTGCCAGCAGCCAAGCGGGTAGGAGGGGCGCGGGACAAGAGACCCAGTACTTC. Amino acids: CASSQAGRRGAGQETQYF.